The 14 T cell receptor beta chains below all came from one sample that was sequenced in a study of cytomegalovirus exposure and HLA in healthy donors. Libraries were prepared by immunoSEQ multiplex PCR; TCRdb keeps only in-frame clonotypes and omits some of them. Of 260,000 or so clones detected, 88% appear once; the ten largest clones hold approximately 0.95%. The sequenced sample was PBMCs. The receptor set was obtained from a woman younger than 30 in good health and CMV-seronegative.

V usage is TRBV2 and J usage is TRBJ1-4; 11 nucleotides match TRBD1. V lost 6 bases to trimming and J lost 7 bases; unmatched junction nucleotides: 7. Per the germline V gene, CDR1 is SNHLY and CDR2 is FYNNEI. The CDR3 has 15 amino acids. In DNA form, the CDR3 reads TGTGCCAGCAGGAACCAGGGACAGGGGGGTGAAAAACTGTTTTTT. It translates to CASRNQGQGGEKLFF.

The chain links TRBV9 to TRBJ1-1; 9 positions agree with TRBD1. V was pared by 3 bases and J by 4 bases, with 7 bases of the junction left unmatched. Germline-derived CDR1 and CDR2 are SGDLS and YYNGEE. The CDR3 contains 15 residues. DNA of the CDR3: TGTGCCAGCAGCGAAGAGACAGGGGGTCTCACTGAAGCTTTCTTT. It is translated as CASSEETGGLTEAFF.

This chain joins TRBV4-2 and TRBJ2-1; D unclear. The CDR3 totals 14 residues. Trimming left V 1 base short and J 1 base short, with 5 bases between. The germline V gene encodes CDR1 LGHNA and CDR2 YNFKEQ. The CDR3 is CASSQVRSYNEQFF. The CDR3 DNA sequence: TGTGCCAGCAGCCAAGTTAGATCCTACAATGAGCAGTTCTTC.

This rearrangement joins TRBV9 to TRBJ2-1; TRBD1 matches 8 bases. CDR1 is SGDLS, CDR2 YYNGEE, per germline. V was pared by 0 bases and J by 3 bases, with 2 bases of the junction left unmatched. This CDR3 is built from 15 residues. CDR3 region: CASSVGQGNYNEQFF. CDR3 nucleotides: TGTGCCAGCAGCGTAGGACAGGGGAACTACAATGAGCAGTTCTTC.

The chain couples TRBV28 to TRBJ2-1; D is undetermined. The V and J ends lost 6 bases and 3 bases respectively, with 6 bases between them. The CDR3 has 12 amino acids. Germline-derived CDR1 and CDR2 are MDHEN and SYDVKM. CDR3: CASSVYYNEQFF. The DNA for the CDR3 is TGTGCCAGCAGCGTCTACTACAATGAGCAGTTCTTC.

The J gene is TRBJ2-7, the V gene TRBV30; D possibly corresponds to TRBD1 (5 bases). Germline loops: CDR1 GTSNPN, CDR2 SVGIG (reference sequence). Deletions cut 5 bases from V and 2 bases from J, with 10 bases between. The CDR3 is 12 residues long. As DNA, the CDR3 is TGTGCCTGGGAGCCGACAGCCTACGAGCAGTACTTC. Translation gives CAWEPTAYEQYF.

CDR3 residues: CASSLSRLAGGSYEQYF. The CDR3 DNA sequence: TGTGCCAGCAGTTTATCCCGACTAGCGGGAGGATCCTACGAGCAGTACTTC. The chain recombines TRBV28 with TRBJ2-7; 13 nucleotides agree with TRBD2. This CDR3 spans 17 amino acids. Germline values: CDR1 MDHEN, CDR2 SYDVKM. The junction had 4 bases not matched to a gene; V was cut back by 1 base and J by 1 base.

The rearrangement joins TRBV29-1 to TRBJ1-1; D not resolved. V lost 2 bases, J lost 5 bases, and 6 bases lay in between. Germline lookup yields CDR1 SQVTM and CDR2 ANQGSEA. The CDR3 loop spans 11 amino acids. The CDR3 loop reads CSVETGTEAFF. Here the CDR3 DNA reads TGCAGCGTTGAAACGGGGACTGAAGCTTTCTTT.

V gene TRBV6-1 combines with J gene TRBJ2-2; the D gene is possibly TRBD1 (6 bases). Trimming took 4 bases from V and 2 from J, leaving 11 bases between them. CDR3 length: 15 residues. CDR1 and CDR2 from the germline V gene are MNHNS and SASEGT. The CDR3, as DNA: TGTGCCAGCAGTGCCAACAGGGTCAACACCGGGGAGCTGTTTTTT. Translation gives CASSANRVNTGELFF.

The chain joins TRBV9 to TRBJ2-3; the match to TRBD1 covers 8 bases. The CDR3 has 16 residues. J gave up 2 bases and V 0 bases, and 5 bases lay outside the gene matches. Germline assignment: CDR1 SGDLS and CDR2 YYNGEE. In DNA form, the CDR3 reads TGTGCCAGCAGCGTAGGGGACAGGCTTTACACAGATACGCAGTATTTT. Translating gives CASSVGDRLYTDTQYF.

This chain joins TRBV5-1 and TRBJ2-2, with TRBD2 matching over 8 bases. With V trimmed by 4 bases and J by 5 bases, 13 bases remained unmatched. Germline CDR1 is SGHRS and CDR2 is YFSETQ. This CDR3 region has 17 residues. The CDR3 sequence: CASSPGSGSPLTGELFF. The DNA of the CDR3 is TGCGCCAGCAGCCCCGGGAGCGGGAGCCCTTTGACCGGGGAGCTGTTTTTT. Filled out from reference TRBV5-1 and TRBJ2-2, the complete variable domain reads KAGVTQTPRYLIKTRGQQVTLSCSPISGHRSVSWYQQTPGQGLQFLFEYFSETQRNKGNFPGRFSGRQFSNSRSEMNVSTLELGDSALYLCASSPGSGSPLTGELFFGEGSRLTVL.

The CDR3: CASSVGRSRTGELFF. The DNA of the CDR3 is TGTGCCAGCAGTGTTGGGAGATCAAGGACCGGGGAGCTGTTTTTT. The chain links TRBV6-1 to TRBJ2-2, with D possibly being TRBD2 (5 bases). Germline V gives CDR1 MNHNS, CDR2 SASEGT. V shed 4 bases and J shed 5 bases, with 14 bases lying between them. This CDR3 spans 15 amino acids.

This chain uses TRBV13 with TRBJ2-2; 8 nucleotides agree with TRBD1. The V gene end was trimmed by 5 bases and the J gene end by 6 bases; junction bases not matched to a gene: 11. The CDR3 covers 16 residues. Per the germline V gene, CDR1 is PRHDT and CDR2 is FYEKMQ (reference sequence). In DNA form, the CDR3 reads TGTGCCAGCAGCGACTATGACAGGGGAAGGGCCGGGGAGCTGTTTTTT. Amino acid sequence: CASSDYDRGRAGELFF.

CDR3 in amino acids: CASSFISTEAFF. CDR3 in DNA: TGTGCCAGCAGCTTTATCTCCACTGAAGCTTTCTTT. The chain combines TRBV11-2 with TRBJ1-1; D is unclear. Trimming took off 3 bases at V and 4 bases at J, with 6 bases between the two ends. This CDR3 region has 12 residues. Germline values: CDR1 SGHAT, CDR2 FQNNGV.